These 25 T cell receptor beta chains share one sample of origin, sequenced in a study of T cell clones after liver transplantation. Clones were read by immunoSEQ multiplex PCR, and TCRdb kept only the in-frame ones, dropping some. Of tens of thousands of clones detected, less than 90% appear once; the ten largest clones hold about 2.8%. The sample in question was CD4+ T cells from blood, obtained at the 22-month timepoint. The receptors here all came from a human patient who received a liver transplant. Some T cells may be provided by the graft donor.

The chain couples TRBV29-1 to TRBJ2-3; the D is unclear. CDR3 length equals 14 residues. CDR1 and CDR2 (germline): SQVTM, ANQGSEA. The V end lost 6 bases, the J end lost 2 bases, and 15 bases lay between the germline ends. CDR3 nucleotides: TGCAGCGTCGCCGCGCGGACCTTCACAGATACGCAGTATTTT. This gives the protein CSVAARTFTDTQYF.

The chain employs TRBV7-3 and TRBJ2-2, with 9 bases matching TRBD1. The germline CDR1 and CDR2 sequences are SGHTA and FQGTGA. This CDR3 is built from 18 residues. V gave up 5 bases and J gave up 3 bases; unmatched junction bases: 13. CDR3 region: CASSLRTYRGPDTGELFF. CDR3 coding DNA: TGTGCCAGCAGCCTGCGCACTTACAGGGGGCCGGACACCGGGGAGCTGTTTTTT.

This CDR3 is CASSSSGTGGEQYF. CDR3 sequence (DNA): TGTGCCAGCAGCTCTTCCGGGACAGGAGGGGAGCAGTACTTC. The chain recombines TRBV7-2 with TRBJ2-7; 8 bases agree with TRBD1. Unmatched junction bases numbered 9, after V lost 4 bases and J lost 7 bases. The CDR3 extends over 14 amino acids. The germline V gene has CDR1 SGHTA and CDR2 FQGNSA.

This chain uses TRBV5-4 with TRBJ1-1; no clear D gene. This CDR3 spans 14 amino acids. CDR1 and CDR2 from the germline V gene are SGHNT and YYREEE (reference sequence). Between the trimmed V and J ends, which lost 0 bases and 1 base, there was a span of 7 bases. The DNA of the CDR3 is TGTGCCAGCAGCTTGGACGGAGGGAACACTGAAGCTTTCTTT. Residues: CASSLDGGNTEAFF.

This chain links TRBV5-1 with TRBJ2-4, with 10 bases aligning to TRBD1. With V trimmed by 3 bases and J by 3 bases, 3 bases remained unmatched. Germline V CDR1 and CDR2: SGHRS, YFSETQ. The CDR3 loop spans 15 amino acids. DNA of the CDR3: TGCGCCAGCAGCTCCGGACAGGGGGACAAAAACATTCAGTACTTC. Translating gives CASSSGQGDKNIQYF.

V usage is TRBV6-5 and J usage is TRBJ2-7; D possibly matches TRBD1 or TRBD2 (5 bases each). With 0 bases removed from V and 7 bases from J, the gap between germline ends came to 19 bases. CDR1 MNHEY and CDR2 SVGAGI come from the germline V gene. This CDR3 region has 16 residues. In nucleotides, the CDR3 is TGTGCCAGCAGTTACTCTCTGGGACGCCCGATCGTGGAGCAGTACTTC. Its protein is CASSYSLGRPIVEQYF.

This clone was recorded many times. This sequence joins TRBV6-1 and TRBJ1-1, with D perhaps TRBD1 (6 bases). CDR3 length equals 16 residues. Germline lookup yields CDR1 MNHNS and CDR2 SASEGT. Deletions cut 1 base from V and 4 bases from J, with 16 bases between. For the CDR3, the DNA is TGTGCCAGCAGTGAAGTTCGGGGGCGCGGTATCACTGAAGCTTTCTTT. Protein product: CASSEVRGRGITEAFF.

V gene TRBV7-6 combines with J gene TRBJ1-2; D ambiguous. There are 13 residues in the CDR3. Trimming shortened V by 0 bases and J by 6 bases, and 8 bases separated the two germline ends. Germline values: CDR1 SGHVS, CDR2 FNYEAQ. The DNA for the CDR3 is TGTGCCAGCAGCTTAGCGCGCCTGGATGGCTACACCTTC. It is translated as CASSLARLDGYTF.

The genes are TRBV6-1 and TRBJ1-4, with D maybe TRBD1 (5 bases). The CDR3 is 14 amino acids. Trimming removed 6 bases from V and 5 bases from J, with 13 bases in between. CDR1 is MNHNS and CDR2 is SASEGT in the germline V gene. CDR3 amino acids: CASSRVRENEKLFF. CDR3 DNA sequence: TGTGCCAGCAGCAGGGTTAGGGAGAATGAAAAACTGTTTTTT.

This chain joins TRBV19 and TRBJ1-1, with unresolved D. Trimming left V 5 bases short and J 1 base short, with 14 bases between. Germline V gene sequence: CDR1 LNHDA, CDR2 SQIVND (reference sequence). The CDR3 is 15 amino acids. CDR3 DNA: TGTGCCAGTAGTCCTCCCTTGGGCAGGAACACTGAAGCTTTCTTT. Its protein is CASSPPLGRNTEAFF.

The chain recombines TRBV29-1 with TRBJ1-3; perhaps TRBD1 as D (6 bases). V shed 6 bases and J shed 3 bases, with 15 bases lying between them. The CDR3 is made up of 14 amino acids. Looked up from germline, CDR1 is SQVTM and CDR2 is ANQGSEA. The DNA for the CDR3 is TGCAGCGTCCGACTAAGGACAGTTGGAAACACCATATATTTT. Its translation is CSVRLRTVGNTIYF.

The genes are TRBV7-2 and TRBJ1-3, with TRBD1 as a possible D gene (6 bases). Trimming took 5 bases from V and 4 from J, leaving 18 bases between them. The CDR3 runs 16 residues. Germline V gene sequence: CDR1 SGHTA, CDR2 FQGNSA. In nucleotides, the CDR3 is TGTGCCAGCAGCCCTAGGGGAGGGGGATCGGGAAACACCATATATTTT. This gives the protein CASSPRGGGSGNTIYF.

The chain carries TRBV7-9 and TRBJ2-3; 13 nucleotides line up with TRBD2. The germline gives CDR1 SEHNR, CDR2 FQNEAQ (reference sequence). The length of the CDR3 is 17 residues. V trimming: 6 bases; J trimming: 2 bases; junction bases outside the gene matches: 8. CDR3 nucleotides: TGTGCCAGCAGACCCCGGACTAGCGGGAGAACCACAGATACGCAGTATTTT. This gives the protein CASRPRTSGRTTDTQYF.

J is TRBJ2-5 and V is TRBV28; maybe TRBD2 (6 bases). V gave up 7 bases and J gave up 1 base, with 13 bases separating them. Germline V gives CDR1 MDHEN, CDR2 SYDVKM. The CDR3 has 14 residues. Here the CDR3 reads CASMDYSLQETQYF. Written as DNA, the CDR3 is TGTGCCAGCATGGACTACTCCCTCCAAGAGACCCAGTACTTC.

The rearrangement joins TRBV6-1 to TRBJ2-5, with D unresolved. This CDR3 has 13 amino acids. Trimming left V 6 bases short and J 5 bases short, with 13 bases between. CDR1 and CDR2 from the germline V gene are MNHNS and SASEGT. The CDR3 region has the DNA TGTGCCAGCAGCCCGGGTGGGCCGGAGACCCAGTACTTC. Translated: CASSPGGPETQYF.

The J gene is TRBJ2-1, the V gene TRBV2, with 7 bases identical to TRBD1. CDR3 length: 16 residues. With 3 bases clipped from V and 7 bases from J, the junction kept 12 bases outside the gene matches. CDR1 SNHLY and CDR2 FYNNEI come from the germline V gene. The CDR3 nucleotides are TGTGCCAGCAGTGATATACGGCCAGGGGGTGGGAATGAGCAGTTCTTC. Protein sequence: CASSDIRPGGGNEQFF.

This clone appeared a single time. The chain employs TRBV10-3 and TRBJ2-3, with 10 bases that match TRBD2. The CDR3 runs to 14 residues. The ends lost 10 bases at V and 1 base at J; junction bases unmatched: 5. Germline-derived CDR1 and CDR2 are ENHRY and SYGVKD. The CDR3 spells CATGLAGGTDTQYF. The CDR3 bases are TGTGCCACCGGGCTAGCGGGAGGCACAGATACGCAGTATTTT.

The rearrangement links TRBV9 to TRBJ2-5, with D tentatively TRBD1 (6 bases). Germline CDR1 and CDR2: SGDLS and YYNGEE. CDR3 length: 14 residues. The ends were cut back, 8 bases at V and 1 base at J, with 15 bases in the middle. The CDR3 DNA reads TGTGCCAGTGGCAGGGGTGGGGGCCAAGAGACCCAGTACTTC. Translation gives CASGRGGGQETQYF.

The chain links TRBV11-1 to TRBJ2-3; 10 bases match TRBD1. CDR1 SGHAT and CDR2 FQDESV come from the germline V gene (reference sequence). The trim removed 5 bases at V and 5 bases at J, leaving 7 bases unmatched. The CDR3 length is 15 residues. CDR3 coding DNA: TGTGCCAGCAGCCCGGGACAGGGGCTAGGAGATACGCAGTATTTT. This encodes CASSPGQGLGDTQYF. The full variable domain, in which reference TRBV11-1 and TRBJ2-3 provide the parts outside the CDR3, is EAEVAQSPRYKITEKSQAVAFWCDPISGHATLYWYRQILGQGPELLVQFQDESVVDDSQLPKDRFSAERLKGVDSTLKIQPAELGDSAMYLCASSPGQGLGDTQYFGPGTRLTVL.

The chain links TRBV9 to TRBJ2-1; 10 bases are shared with TRBD2. CDR3 length equals 14 residues. Germline V gene lookup returns CDR1 SGDLS and CDR2 YYNGEE. V shed 0 bases, J shed 13 bases, and the junction held 7 bases outside the gene matches. CDR3 in DNA: TGTGCCAGCAGCGTAGAGACTAGCGGGCTCCACCAGTTCTTC. Its protein product is CASSVETSGLHQFF.

The chain links TRBV9 to TRBJ1-4, with a weak D call TRBD1 (6 bases). CDR3 length: 13 residues. The ends were cut back, 5 bases at V and 8 bases at J, with 13 bases in the middle. The germline V gene has CDR1 SGDLS and CDR2 YYNGEE. The DNA of the CDR3 is TGTGCCAGCAGTGCTCTAGGGGGGGAAAAACTGTTTTTT. Translated: CASSALGGEKLFF.

The CDR3 sequence: CASSFGRTPSSYGYTF. In DNA form, the CDR3 reads TGTGCCAGCAGCTTCGGTCGAACTCCCTCGAGCTATGGCTACACCTTC. The J gene is TRBJ1-2, the V gene TRBV5-4; D gene unclear. The CDR3 is 16 residues long. Germline V gene lookup returns CDR1 SGHNT and CDR2 YYREEE (reference sequence). Trimming shortened V by 2 bases and J by 4 bases, and 18 bases separated the two germline ends. The entire variable domain, with the rest obtained from reference TRBV5-4 and TRBJ1-2, is as follows: ETGVTQSPTHLIKTRGQQVTLRCSSQSGHNTVSWYQQALGQGPQFIFQYYREEENGRGNFPPRFSGLQFPNYSSELNVNALELDDSALYLCASSFGRTPSSYGYTFGSGTRLTVV.

CDR3 region: CASSLAGTHEQYF. The DNA for the CDR3 is TGTGCCAGCAGCTTAGCAGGGACCCACGAGCAGTACTTC. The chain combines TRBV11-3 with TRBJ2-7, with D perhaps TRBD1 or TRBD2 (5 bases each). Germline V gives CDR1 SGHNT, CDR2 YENEEA. V was clipped by 1 base and J by 5 bases, with 9 bases between them. The length of the CDR3 is 13 residues.

The table lists this clone with a count of one. This chain connects TRBV4-3 to TRBJ1-3; D not certain. In germline, CDR1 is LGHNA, CDR2 YSLEER. The CDR3 contains 16 residues. V was shortened by 0 bases and J by 0 bases, with 9 bases between the two germline ends. CDR3 protein: CASSQDRTFSGNTIYF. The DNA for the CDR3 is TGCGCCAGCAGCCAAGACAGAACCTTCTCTGGAAACACCATATATTTT.

The CDR3 bases are TGTGCCAGCAGCTCCCTCTGGGCGGGGGGGTACAATGAGCAGTTCTTC. It is translated as CASSSLWAGGYNEQFF. This chain joins TRBV5-5 and TRBJ2-1; TRBD2 aligns across 9 bases. CDR1 is SGHKS, CDR2 YYEKEE, per germline (reference sequence). Unmatched junction bases numbered 8, after V lost 3 bases and J lost 4 bases. The CDR3 spans 16 residues.